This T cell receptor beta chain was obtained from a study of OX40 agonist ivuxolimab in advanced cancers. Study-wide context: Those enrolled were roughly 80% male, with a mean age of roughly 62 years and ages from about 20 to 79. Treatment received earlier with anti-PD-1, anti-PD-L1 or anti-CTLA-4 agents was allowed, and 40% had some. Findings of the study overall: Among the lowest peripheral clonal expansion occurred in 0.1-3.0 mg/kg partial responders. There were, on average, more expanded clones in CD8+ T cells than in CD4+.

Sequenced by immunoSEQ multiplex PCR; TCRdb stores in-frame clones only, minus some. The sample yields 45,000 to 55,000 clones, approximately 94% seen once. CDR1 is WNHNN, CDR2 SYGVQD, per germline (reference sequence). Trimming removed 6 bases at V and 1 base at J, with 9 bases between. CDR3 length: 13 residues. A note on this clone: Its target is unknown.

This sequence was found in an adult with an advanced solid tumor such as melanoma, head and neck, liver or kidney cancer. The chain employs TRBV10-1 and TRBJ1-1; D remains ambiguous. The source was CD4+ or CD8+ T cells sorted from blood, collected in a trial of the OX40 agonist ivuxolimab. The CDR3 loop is CASSGNKNTEAFF. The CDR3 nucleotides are TGCGCCAGCAGCGGCAACAAGAACACTGAAGCTTTCTTT.